These 12 T cell receptor beta chains came from one sample sequenced in a study of neurological immune-mediated disorders. TCRdb fed the 5' RACE reads into MiXCR, producing one record per CDR3 protein. The table records roughly 60,000 distinct CDR3 sequences, about 3.7% of them present only once. Input material: PBMCs. These receptor sequences come from a woman aged 50 to 60 with multiple sclerosis.

This clonotype was seen a few times. The chain carries TRBV9 and TRBJ2-7; 7 positions agree with TRBD1. V was pared by 0 bases and J by 5 bases, with 8 bases of the junction left unmatched. Germline V gene data show CDR1 as SGDLS and CDR2 as YYNGEE. The CDR3 is 15 amino acids. The DNA for the CDR3 is TGTGCCAGCAGCGTAGGGGCTCACGGACAGGACGAGCAGTACTTC. It yields the protein CASSVGAHGQDEQYF.

The chain is built from TRBV11-3 and TRBJ2-1; D is ambiguous. In germline, CDR1 is SGHNT, CDR2 YENEEA. The CDR3 extends over 13 amino acids. Trimming pared 0 bases from V and 7 bases from J, leaving 7 bases between. CDR3 in amino acids: CASSLEMGNEQFF. The DNA of the CDR3 is TGTGCCAGCAGCTTAGAAATGGGGAATGAGCAGTTCTTC.

This clonotype was counted ten times or more. This rearrangement joins TRBV20-1 to TRBJ1-5; 8 positions agree with TRBD1. The CDR3 extends over 15 amino acids. Germline CDR1 and CDR2: DFQATT and SNEGSKA (reference sequence). With V trimmed by 2 bases and J by 0 bases, 3 bases remained unmatched. The chain's CDR3 is CSARPGQDSNQPQHF. In DNA form, the CDR3 reads TGCAGTGCTAGACCGGGACAGGATAGCAATCAGCCCCAGCATTTT.

Many counts were recorded for this clonotype. The rearrangement uses TRBV29-1 and TRBJ2-5, with D uncertain. The CDR3 is 11 residues long. Germline CDR1 is SQVTM and CDR2 is ANQGSEA. The ends were cut back, 1 base at V and 5 bases at J, with 5 bases in the middle. This chain's CDR3 is CSVEGSETQYF. In nucleotides, the CDR3 is TGCAGCGTTGAAGGGTCGGAGACCCAGTACTTC.

This clonotype came up a few times. J is TRBJ2-1 and V is TRBV3-1; D ambiguous. Germline CDR1 reads LGHDT; CDR2 reads YNNKEL (reference sequence). The V gene lost 0 bases and the J gene lost 10 bases, with 7 bases spanning the gap. The CDR3 is made up of 12 amino acids. CDR3 DNA: TGTGCCAGCAGCCAAGAACCCGGGGAGCAGTTCTTC. It codes for CASSQEPGEQFF.

This clonotype was observed many times. The chain links TRBV5-5 to TRBJ2-5, with 11 bases lining up with TRBD2. CDR3 length: 15 amino acids. V dropped 4 bases and J dropped 5; count of bases not matched to a gene: 7. Germline V gene sequence: CDR1 SGHKS, CDR2 YYEKEE (reference sequence). The CDR3: CASSLVAGGEETQYF. Here the CDR3 DNA reads TGTGCCAGCAGCCTAGTAGCGGGAGGGGAGGAGACCCAGTACTTC. The full variable domain, its missing parts supplied by reference TRBV5-5 and TRBJ2-5, is DAGVTQSPTHLIKTRGQQVTLRCSPISGHKSVSWYQQVLGQGPQFIFQYYEKEERGRGNFPDRFSARQFPNYSSELNVNALLLGDSALYLCASSLVAGGEETQYFGPGTRLLVL.

This clonotype was recorded a few times. The chain has TRBV5-1 and TRBJ2-2, with 7 bases identical to TRBD1. CDR1 and CDR2 from the germline V gene are SGHRS and YFSETQ. CDR3 length: 15 residues. V was clipped by 3 bases and J by 6 bases; unmatched bases: 8. The CDR3 nucleotides read TGCGCCAGCAGCTCCGCCGGGACAGACTCCGGGGAGCTGTTTTTT. Amino acid sequence: CASSSAGTDSGELFF.

This clonotype has a count of ten or more. J is TRBJ2-7 and V is TRBV7-2; the match to TRBD1 covers 12 bases. Germline V gene data show CDR1 as SGHTA and CDR2 as FQGNSA. Unmatched junction bases numbered 9, after V lost 5 bases and J lost 4 bases. CDR3 length equals 16 residues. CDR3 residues: CASSPSGTGGLYEQYF. CDR3 DNA: TGTGCCAGCAGCCCCTCCGGGACAGGGGGCCTTTACGAGCAGTACTTC.

The chain has TRBV15 and TRBJ1-3; weak D call: TRBD1 (5 bases). Trimming stripped 0 bases from V and 3 bases from J, with 12 bases between. CDR1 is LNHNV, CDR2 YYDKDF, per germline (reference sequence). This CDR3 region has 16 residues. For the CDR3, the DNA is TGTGCCACCAGCAGAGATCCGGGGGGAGTTGGAAACACCATATATTTT. Encoded protein: CATSRDPGGVGNTIYF.

This clonotype was seen many times. The chain links TRBV10-3 to TRBJ2-7, with D uncertain. V was cut by 0 bases and J by 3 bases, with 15 bases left in between. The CDR3 length is 16 residues. Germline V gene data show CDR1 as ENHRY and CDR2 as SYGVKD. CDR3 nucleotides: TGTGCCATCAGTGAGTCCGGGTTGGGAACCGACTACGAGCAGTACTTC. As protein: CAISESGLGTDYEQYF.

A few counts support this clonotype. The chain recombines TRBV7-6 with TRBJ2-1, with 12 bases that match TRBD2. The J segment lost 7 bases and the V segment lost 4 bases, leaving 11 bases of the junction unmatched. Per the germline V gene, CDR1 is SGHVS and CDR2 is FNYEAQ. CDR3 length: 17 amino acids. The CDR3 loop is CASSSSGGLAGLNEQFF. In DNA, the CDR3 is TGTGCCAGCAGCTCCTCGGGTGGACTAGCGGGATTGAATGAGCAGTTCTTC.

Turning to this clonotype: This likely comes from a read error, as the CDR3 has no conserved phenylalanine or tryptophan at its end. The rearrangement links TRBV6-1 to TRBJ1-4, with D possibly TRBD1 on 6 matching bases. V shed 7 bases and J shed 7 bases, with 13 bases lying between them. This CDR3 is 13 amino acids long. Germline CDR1 is MNHNS and CDR2 is SASEGT. The CDR3 sequence: CASKTGRVEKLFN. CDR3 coding DNA: TGTGCCAGCAAAACAGGGAGGGTTGAAAAACTGTTTAAT.